The 30 T cell receptor beta chains reported below all come from one sample, sequenced in a study of T cell changes during pregnancy in multiple sclerosis. Some clones are missing from TCRdb's copy, which holds only in-frame ones; the method was immunoSEQ multiplex PCR. The data show 25,000 to 35,000 clones, 85% to 90% seen once. This specimen consisted of CD8+ T cells from peripheral blood mononuclear cells, obtained in the second trimester of pregnancy. The receptor set was obtained from a female donor with multiple sclerosis, enrolled in a pregnancy study.

This clone was observed once. This chain links TRBV2 with TRBJ2-7, with D tentatively TRBD1 (5 bases). V dropped 8 bases and J dropped 2 bases, with 10 bases sitting between them. There are 12 residues in the CDR3. In germline, CDR1 is SNHLY, CDR2 FYNNEI. CDR3 sequence: CASCSGTYEQYF. The CDR3 DNA follows: TGTGCCAGCTGTTCAGGGACCTACGAGCAGTACTTC.

The rearrangement joins TRBV15 to TRBJ2-7; 7 bases line up with TRBD2. The CDR3 contains 15 residues. V was clipped by 1 base and J by 3 bases; unmatched bases: 6. Germline-derived CDR1 and CDR2 are LNHNV and YYDKDF (reference sequence). Here the CDR3 reads CATSRVGGSRYEQYF. CDR3 coding DNA: TGTGCCACCAGCAGAGTAGGCGGGAGTCGCTACGAGCAGTACTTC.

The chain joins TRBV4-1 to TRBJ1-4; the match to TRBD1 covers 7 bases. The germline V gene encodes CDR1 MGHRA and CDR2 YSYEKL. The CDR3 covers 16 residues. The trim removed 0 bases at V and 7 bases at J, leaving 8 bases unmatched. CDR3 bases: TGCGCCAGCAGCCAAGATTACCAGGGGGGCGGTGAAAAACTGTTTTTT. Translating gives CASSQDYQGGGEKLFF.

The rearrangement uses TRBV7-7 and TRBJ2-7; D possibly corresponds to TRBD2 (5 bases). The V end was cut by 1 base, the J end by 3 bases, with 7 bases between. The CDR3 is 13 residues long. The germline CDR1 and CDR2 sequences are SSHAT and FNYEAQ (reference sequence). The CDR3 protein is CASSLGRGYEQYF. DNA of the CDR3: TGTGCCAGCAGCTTAGGACGGGGCTACGAGCAGTACTTC. Based on the CDR3 plus reference TRBV7-7 and TRBJ2-7, the full variable domain is GAGVSQSPRYKVTKRGQDVTLRCDPISSHATLYWYQQALGQGPEFLTYFNYEAQPDKSGLPSDRFSAERPEGSISTLTIQRTEQRDSAMYRCASSLGRGYEQYFGPGTRLTVT.

A single count supports this clone. The chain's CDR3 is CASIMTSGSTDTQYF. The CDR3 bases are TGTGCCAGCATTATGACTAGCGGGAGTACAGATACGCAGTATTTT. The rearrangement joins TRBV6-1 to TRBJ2-3, with 12 bases aligning to TRBD2. The CDR3 runs to 15 residues. Trimming removed 7 bases from V and 3 bases from J; junction bases left unmatched: 5. CDR1 is MNHNS, CDR2 SASEGT, per germline.

This chain links TRBV27 with TRBJ2-1; 8 nucleotides match TRBD2. V lost 1 base and J lost 5; bases outside the gene matches: 10. In germline, CDR1 is MNHEY, CDR2 SMNVEV (reference sequence). The CDR3 loop spans 17 amino acids. The CDR3 here is CASSLYYLRRGDNEQFF. CDR3 nucleotides: TGTGCCAGCAGTTTATATTACCTAAGGCGGGGGGACAATGAGCAGTTCTTC.

This chain uses TRBV4-1 with TRBJ2-7; 15 positions match TRBD2. Per the germline V gene, CDR1 is MGHRA and CDR2 is YSYEKL. This CDR3 spans 16 amino acids. With V trimmed by 5 bases and J by 1 base, 3 bases remained unmatched. The CDR3 coding sequence is TGCGCCAGCAGCTACGGACTAGCGGGAGGGTCCTACGAGCAGTACTTC. Translation: CASSYGLAGGSYEQYF.

This clone was seen once. V usage is TRBV9 and J usage is TRBJ2-1, with 10 nucleotides matching TRBD2. Per germline, CDR1 SGDLS and CDR2 YYNGEE. The junction had 12 bases not matched to a gene; V was cut back by 0 bases and J by 6 bases. The length of the CDR3 is 18 residues. The CDR3 nucleotides read TGTGCCAGCAGCGTAGACCCTGCTAGCGGGGGACTTTTCAATGAGCAGTTCTTC. Translated: CASSVDPASGGLFNEQFF.

This chain joins TRBV5-6 and TRBJ2-3; TRBD2 agrees at 9 bases. V lost 1 base and J lost 2; bases outside the gene matches: 8. CDR3 length equals 17 residues. From germline, CDR1 is SGHDT and CDR2 YYEEEE. CDR3 nucleotide sequence: TGTGCCAGCAGCTTGAGGGCCAGCGGGGGGATCACAGATACGCAGTATTTT. This gives the protein CASSLRASGGITDTQYF.

The genes are TRBV29-1 and TRBJ2-7, with 7 positions matching TRBD1. V was clipped by 7 bases and J by 0 bases; unmatched bases: 9. Germline lookup yields CDR1 SQVTM and CDR2 ANQGSEA. The CDR3 totals 14 residues. This CDR3 is CSGGRTGSSYEQYF. The CDR3 DNA is TGCAGCGGGGGACGGACAGGCAGCTCCTACGAGCAGTACTTC.

The gene calls are TRBV11-2 and TRBJ1-2; 12 bases are shared with TRBD1. Germline V gene lookup returns CDR1 SGHAT and CDR2 FQNNGV. The CDR3 totals 17 residues. With 2 bases clipped from V and 8 bases from J, the junction kept 12 bases outside the gene matches. CDR3 in amino acids: CASSLSRGQGARRGYTF. The CDR3 DNA reads as TGTGCCAGCAGCTTAAGTCGGGGACAGGGGGCGCGTCGAGGCTACACCTTC.

The V and J genes are TRBV6-1 and TRBJ2-1; TRBD2 matches 9 bases. This CDR3 is built from 24 residues. Unmatched junction bases numbered 26, after V lost 2 bases and J lost 0 bases. Germline V gives CDR1 MNHNS, CDR2 SASEGT. CDR3 sequence (DNA): TGTGCCAGCAGTGAAATGGCAATAACGGGTTTTGAAGGCGGGAGGGCAATCTCCTACAATGAGCAGTTCTTC. Its protein product is CASSEMAITGFEGGRAISYNEQFF.

The V and J genes are TRBV11-2 and TRBJ1-1, with 11 nucleotides matching TRBD1. Germline CDR1 and CDR2: SGHAT and FQNNGV. This CDR3 contains 15 residues. V dropped 4 bases and J dropped 3; count of bases not matched to a gene: 4. The CDR3 here is CASSSGTGGHTEAFF. The CDR3 bases are TGTGCCAGCAGCTCCGGGACAGGGGGTCACACTGAAGCTTTCTTT.

Within the sample, this clone is medium-sized. The V and J genes are TRBV16 and TRBJ2-3; a possible D gene is TRBD2 (5 bases). The CDR3 contains 15 residues. CDR1 and CDR2 (germline): KGHSY, FQNENV. Trimming shortened V by 7 bases and J by 3 bases, and 17 bases separated the two germline ends. The CDR3 DNA reads TGTGCCAGCATGTTCGGCCCCGGAGGTACAGATACGCAGTATTTT. This encodes CASMFGPGGTDTQYF.

V and J are TRBV30 and TRBJ1-2; D is perhaps TRBD1 (5 bases). Trimming left V 2 bases short and J 8 bases short, with 21 bases between. There are 15 residues in the CDR3. CDR1 and CDR2 from the germline V gene are GTSNPN and SVGIG (reference sequence). DNA for the CDR3: TGTGCCTGGAGTTGGCCACGCCCGGGGGTTCGCGGCTACACCTTC. Its translation: CAWSWPRPGVRGYTF.

V is TRBV9 and J is TRBJ2-4; weak D call: TRBD1 (5 bases). Trimming took 3 bases from V and 1 from J, leaving 17 bases between them. Germline loops: CDR1 SGDLS, CDR2 YYNGEE. The CDR3 consists of 17 residues. CDR3 protein: CASSASPSRVAKNIQYF. CDR3 nucleotides: TGTGCCAGCAGCGCTTCCCCCTCCAGGGTTGCCAAAAACATTCAGTACTTC.

V is TRBV7-3 and J is TRBJ2-1; D perhaps matches TRBD2 (5 bases). CDR3 size: 12 residues. Trimming shortened V by 2 bases and J by 9 bases, and 8 bases separated the two germline ends. Germline V CDR1 and CDR2: SGHTA, FQGTGA. The CDR3 is CASSLVGSEQFF. The CDR3 DNA follows: TGTGCCAGCAGCTTAGTAGGGAGTGAGCAGTTCTTC.

V usage is TRBV6-5 and J usage is TRBJ2-7, with TRBD1 matching over 9 bases. V was clipped by 11 bases and J by 1 base; unmatched bases: 12. CDR1 is MNHEY and CDR2 is SVGAGI in the germline V gene. The CDR3 is 15 amino acids. The DNA for the CDR3 is TGTGCCGGGCTATATGGGGGACAGGGTTCCTACGAGCAGTACTTC. Translation gives CAGLYGGQGSYEQYF.

This chain joins TRBV30 and TRBJ2-7, with D possibly TRBD1 on 6 matching bases. From germline, CDR1 is GTSNPN and CDR2 SVGIG (reference sequence). V lost 8 bases and J 3 bases, leaving 14 bases between the germline ends. The CDR3 sequence is 12 residues long. CDR3 nucleotides: TGTGCCACCCAGGGGCCCTTCTACGAGCAGTACTTC. This sequence encodes CATQGPFYEQYF.

The rearrangement uses TRBV9 and TRBJ1-2, with 8 nucleotides matching TRBD1. With V trimmed by 4 bases and J by 3 bases, 5 bases remained unmatched. There are 14 residues in the CDR3. Germline CDR1 SGDLS, CDR2 YYNGEE. DNA of the CDR3: TGTGCCAGCAGCCCACAGGGGGGGCACTATGGCTACACCTTC. It translates to CASSPQGGHYGYTF.

The V and J genes are TRBV5-6 and TRBJ2-4; D unresolved. This CDR3 has 12 residues. V was cut by 1 base and J by 7 bases, with 6 bases left in between. Germline V lookup: CDR1 SGHDT, CDR2 YYEEEE. The CDR3 DNA reads TGTGCCAGCAGCTTGTCCGGGAACATTCAGTACTTC. This translates into CASSLSGNIQYF.

The chain links TRBV5-4 to TRBJ2-6; the match to TRBD1 covers 7 bases. Germline V lookup: CDR1 SGHNT, CDR2 YYREEE (reference sequence). The CDR3 runs 18 residues. Trimming removed 4 bases from V and 0 bases from J; junction bases left unmatched: 10. The chain's CDR3 is CASSSPGTDGSGANVLTF. CDR3 DNA sequence: TGTGCCAGCAGCAGCCCCGGGACAGATGGCTCTGGGGCCAACGTCCTGACTTTC.

This clone was seen a handful of times. The J gene is TRBJ1-2, the V gene TRBV7-9, with D perhaps matching TRBD1 (6 bases). The ends were cut back, 1 base at V and 7 bases at J, with 13 bases in the middle. Germline V gene lookup returns CDR1 SEHNR and CDR2 FQNEAQ (reference sequence). The CDR3 consists of 14 residues. CDR3 sequence reads: CASSLDAGDPGYTF. In DNA form, the CDR3 reads TGTGCCAGCAGCTTAGATGCAGGGGATCCTGGCTACACCTTC.

The chain employs TRBV15 and TRBJ2-5; TRBD1 matches 7 bases. In germline, CDR1 is LNHNV, CDR2 YYDKDF (reference sequence). Trimming cost V 4 bases and J 2 bases; bases outside gene matches: 4. This CDR3 has 14 residues. CDR3 residues: CATSIPGQQETQYF. CDR3 DNA: TGTGCCACCAGCATACCGGGACAGCAAGAGACCCAGTACTTC.

CDR3 sequence reads: CASSGTSGLGEETQYF. The CDR3 region has the DNA TGTGCCAGCAGCGGGACTAGCGGGCTTGGGGAAGAGACCCAGTACTTC. V and J are TRBV5-4 and TRBJ2-5; 12 nucleotides agree with TRBD2. The CDR3 runs 16 residues. Germline CDR1 and CDR2: SGHNT and YYREEE (reference sequence). V lost 4 bases to trimming and J lost 3 bases; unmatched junction nucleotides: 7.

This clone was recorded once. The gene calls are TRBV6-1 and TRBJ2-3; D is unclear. The length of the CDR3 is 11 residues. Looked up from germline, CDR1 is MNHNS and CDR2 is SASEGT. V lost 2 bases to trimming and J lost 6 bases, with 3 bases between them. In DNA, the CDR3 is TGTGCCAGCAGTGAACGGGATACGCAGTATTTT. Translated: CASSERDTQYF.

V and J are TRBV19 and TRBJ2-1, with 7 bases that match TRBD1. CDR3 length: 14 residues. V trimming: 4 bases; J trimming: 0 bases; junction bases outside the gene matches: 0. Germline V CDR1 and CDR2: LNHDA, SQIVND (reference sequence). CDR3: CASSTGGSYNEQFF. Written as DNA, the CDR3 is TGTGCCAGTAGTACAGGGGGCTCCTACAATGAGCAGTTCTTC.

The V and J genes are TRBV9 and TRBJ2-2; TRBD1 might be the D (6 bases). Trimming took off 3 bases at V and 6 bases at J, with 18 bases between the two ends. The CDR3 runs to 16 residues. Per the germline V gene, CDR1 is SGDLS and CDR2 is YYNGEE. CDR3 sequence (DNA): TGTGCCAGCAGCGGGGCCGGGACACCCGTCGCCGGGGAGCTGTTTTTT. This translates into CASSGAGTPVAGELFF.

This clone was detected only once. This chain joins TRBV13 and TRBJ1-2, with D unclear. V lost 5 bases to trimming and J lost 3 bases, with 19 bases between them. Per germline, CDR1 PRHDT and CDR2 FYEKMQ (reference sequence). The CDR3 length is 16 residues. The CDR3 here is CASSHTAQRVDYGYTF. The CDR3 nucleotides read TGTGCCAGCAGCCACACGGCGCAGCGGGTCGACTATGGCTACACCTTC.

The chain joins TRBV9 to TRBJ2-1, with 7 positions matching TRBD2. The CDR3 runs to 14 residues. Germline lookup yields CDR1 SGDLS and CDR2 YYNGEE. The trim removed 3 bases at V and 9 bases at J, leaving 9 bases unmatched. The CDR3 DNA reads as TGTGCCAGCAGCGGTGGGAGGGTACCCCTTGAGCAGTTCTTC. Its protein is CASSGGRVPLEQFF.